One sample yielded the 5 T cell receptor beta chains listed below, sequenced in a study of cytomegalovirus exposure and HLA in healthy donors (dated 2017 in TCRdb). Libraries were built with the immunoSEQ multiplex PCR assay. For the multiplex PCR, a mixture combining 60 forward primers for TCR Vbeta segments and 13 reverse primers for TCR Jbeta segments was used. As stored in TCRdb, this immuneACCESS dataset retains in-frame rearrangements with V and J assigned. A fraction of the clones does not appear; measured against another copy, unresolved V genes explain less than half of the discrepancy, and the remainder lacks a known reason. The sample table records 75,000 to 90,000 clones; over 70% of these occur just once. Approximately 6% of the sample belongs to the ten largest clones. What was sequenced was PBMCs. These receptors all stem from a male donor in good health and CMV-seropositive.

The rearrangement uses TRBV7-3 and TRBJ2-3; D is perhaps TRBD2 (6 bases). The CDR3 is 17 amino acids. Germline V lookup: CDR1 SGHTA, CDR2 FQGTGA. V was trimmed by 1 base and J by 1 base, leaving 15 bases between them. The CDR3 region has the DNA TGTGCCAGCAGCTTAAGTGGGGCGGGACGGGGCACAGATACGCAGTATTTT. Its protein is CASSLSGAGRGTDTQYF.

The chain recombines TRBV28 with TRBJ1-5, with D uncertain. The CDR3 covers 14 residues. In germline, CDR1 is MDHEN, CDR2 SYDVKM. V dropped 8 bases and J dropped 7 bases, with 18 bases sitting between them. CDR3 region: CASSLGQVRQPQHF. DNA for the CDR3: TGTGCCAGCTCATTGGGCCAGGTACGACAGCCCCAGCATTTT.

V is TRBV2 and J is TRBJ2-1; 11 bases agree with TRBD2. The CDR3 spans 15 residues. The germline CDR1 and CDR2 sequences are SNHLY and FYNNEI. J was trimmed by 6 bases and V by 4 bases; bases with no gene match: 5. CDR3 nucleotide sequence: TGTGCCAGCAGTGCTACTAGCGGGAGACGCAATGAGCAGTTCTTC. Its translation: CASSATSGRRNEQFF. Full variable domain (missing parts from reference TRBV2 and TRBJ2-1): EPEVTQTPSHQVTQMGQEVILRCVPISNHLYFYWYRQILGQKVEFLVSFYNNEISEKSEIFDDQFSVERPDGSNFTLKIRSTKLEDSAMYFCASSATSGRRNEQFFGPGTRLTVL.

The J gene is TRBJ1-4, the V gene TRBV28, with TRBD1 identical over 10 bases. After removal of 9 bases from V and 4 bases from J, the junction contained 11 bases not matched to a gene. This CDR3 has 16 residues. Germline V gene sequence: CDR1 MDHEN, CDR2 SYDVKM. The CDR3 region has the DNA TGTGCCAGGACCTTGACAGGGGGCGCGGATAATGAAAAACTGTTTTTT. Encoded protein: CARTLTGGADNEKLFF.

The chain couples TRBV28 to TRBJ2-6; D possibly corresponds to TRBD1 (5 bases). The V gene lost 2 bases and the J gene lost 2 bases, with 16 bases spanning the gap. This CDR3 has 18 residues. Germline loops: CDR1 MDHEN, CDR2 SYDVKM. The chain's CDR3 is CASSLKGYRSAGANVLTF. CDR3 sequence (DNA): TGTGCCAGCAGTTTAAAAGGGTACAGGAGCGCTGGGGCCAACGTCCTGACTTTC. Drawing the rest from reference TRBV28 and TRBJ2-6, the complete variable domain is DVKVTQSSRYLVKRTGEKVFLECVQDMDHENMFWYRQDPGLGLRLIYFSYDVKMKEKGDIPEGYSVSREKKERFSLILESASTNQTSMYLCASSLKGYRSAGANVLTFGAGSRLTVL.